Each of the 28 T cell receptor beta chains below was sequenced from the same sample in a study of identifying expanded T cells in peripheral blood. Assay: immunoSEQ multiplex PCR; the TCRdb copy retains only in-frame clones and omits some. Of 70,000 to 100,000 clones in the sample, around 85% are singletons; the top ten hold around 5.6%. The specimen was blood. The source of these receptors is a person between 18 and 75 years old in good health.

J is TRBJ2-7 and V is TRBV5-4, with 10 nucleotides matching TRBD1. This CDR3 region has 15 residues. V shed 4 bases and J 2 bases; nucleotides not matched to a gene: 6. CDR1 is SGHNT, CDR2 YYREEE, per germline (reference sequence). The CDR3 sequence: CASSDRDRGPYEQYF. DNA for the CDR3: TGTGCCAGCAGCGACCGGGACAGGGGCCCCTACGAGCAGTACTTC.

The V and J genes are TRBV30 and TRBJ2-3, with D unclear. In germline, CDR1 is GTSNPN, CDR2 SVGIG (reference sequence). Between the trimmed V and J ends, which lost 0 bases and 6 bases, there was a span of 10 bases. The CDR3 contains 13 residues. Here the CDR3 reads CAWSVRRSDTQYF. Written as DNA, the CDR3 is TGTGCCTGGAGTGTTAGACGAAGCGATACGCAGTATTTT.

V gene TRBV18 combines with J gene TRBJ1-2, with D tentatively TRBD1 (6 bases). The CDR3 sequence is 14 residues long. Trimming took 6 bases from V and 2 from J, leaving 13 bases between them. Germline CDR1 reads KGHSH; CDR2 reads LQKENI. The CDR3 sequence is CASSSGGLNYGYTF. The CDR3 DNA reads as TGTGCCAGCTCTAGTGGGGGGCTAAACTATGGCTACACCTTC. Looking up the rest from reference TRBV18 and TRBJ1-2 gives the full variable domain: NAGVMQNPRHLVRRRGQEARLRCSPMKGHSHVYWYRQLPEEGLKFMVYLQKENIIDESGMPKERFSAEFPKEGPSILRIQQVVRGDSAAYFCASSSGGLNYGYTFGSGTRLTVV.

The CDR3 loop reads CSVEKLAGSTDTQYF. Here the CDR3 DNA reads TGCAGCGTTGAGAAACTAGCGGGGAGCACAGATACGCAGTATTTT. The chain uses TRBV29-1 and TRBJ2-3; 10 bases map to TRBD2. The CDR3 covers 15 residues. Trimming at V came to 3 bases and at J to 0 bases, leaving 3 bases not matched to a gene. Germline-derived CDR1 and CDR2 are SQVTM and ANQGSEA.

The V gene is TRBV18, the J gene TRBJ2-2, with unresolved D. Looked up from germline, CDR1 is KGHSH and CDR2 is LQKENI. Trimming stripped 6 bases from V and 0 bases from J, with 5 bases between. The CDR3 covers 13 residues. The CDR3 protein is CASSASNTGELFF. The CDR3 DNA follows: TGTGCCAGCTCGGCGTCGAACACCGGGGAGCTGTTTTTT.

The genes are TRBV6-1 and TRBJ2-7, with no clear D. The CDR3 contains 12 residues. CDR1 is MNHNS, CDR2 SASEGT, per germline. Trimming cost V 2 bases and J 6 bases, with 8 bases left between them. The CDR3 DNA is TGTGCCAGCAGTGAAACTGTGGGCGAGCAGTACTTC. It specifies CASSETVGEQYF.

The V gene is TRBV5-6, the J gene TRBJ1-2, with 7 bases aligning to TRBD1. There are 15 residues in the CDR3. CDR1 and CDR2 from the germline V gene are SGHDT and YYEEEE. J gave up 0 bases and V 2 bases, and 4 bases lay outside the gene matches. The CDR3, as DNA: TGTGCCAGCAGCTTACAAGGGACAGCTAACTATGGCTACACCTTC. It codes for CASSLQGTANYGYTF.

The gene calls are TRBV6-5 and TRBJ1-1, with D possibly TRBD1 on 6 matching bases. Germline CDR1 reads MNHEY; CDR2 reads SVGAGI. This CDR3 comprises 14 residues. With 5 bases removed from V and 0 bases from J, the gap between germline ends came to 10 bases. CDR3 region: CASSLDRMNTEAFF. The CDR3, as DNA: TGTGCCAGCAGTCTCGACAGGATGAACACTGAAGCTTTCTTT.

The chain is built from TRBV6-4 and TRBJ2-3, with D possibly being TRBD1 or TRBD2 (5 bases each). The CDR3 consists of 16 residues. Trimming shortened V by 3 bases and J by 1 base, and 14 bases separated the two germline ends. In germline, CDR1 is MRHNA, CDR2 SNTAGT. The CDR3 DNA follows: TGTGCCAGCAGTGAGAAGATGACAGCGGGCACAGATACGCAGTATTTT. Its protein is CASSEKMTAGTDTQYF.

The sample holds one count of this clone. The chain uses TRBV6-1 and TRBJ1-3; D may be TRBD1 (6 bases). With 6 bases removed from V and 15 bases from J, the gap between germline ends came to 24 bases. CDR1 MNHNS and CDR2 SASEGT come from the germline V gene. The CDR3 is 14 residues long. CDR3 amino acids: CASSLETVDRLAYF. CDR3 bases: TGTGCCAGCAGCCTCGAAACAGTCGACAGGCTGGCATATTTT.

This chain joins TRBV6-1 and TRBJ1-2; D is ambiguous. V lost 7 bases and J lost 0, with 15 bases in between. Germline CDR1 is MNHNS and CDR2 is SASEGT. This CDR3 spans 15 amino acids. Here the CDR3 reads CASTAPRIANYGYTF. CDR3 coding DNA: TGTGCCAGCACGGCGCCTAGAATAGCTAACTATGGCTACACCTTC.

This clone was seen just once. CDR3 protein: CASSARQISYEQYF. In nucleotides, the CDR3 is TGTGCCAGCAGTGCCCGACAGATCTCCTACGAGCAGTACTTC. The rearrangement joins TRBV2 to TRBJ2-7; a weak D match, TRBD1 (5 bases). V lost 4 bases to trimming and J lost 0 bases, with 10 bases between them. This CDR3 is built from 14 residues. CDR1 SNHLY and CDR2 FYNNEI come from the germline V gene.

This sequence joins TRBV27 and TRBJ1-1; D might be TRBD1 (5 bases). The CDR3 consists of 19 residues. V lost 2 bases, J lost 1 base, and 23 bases lay in between. CDR1 and CDR2 (germline): MNHEY, SMNVEV (reference sequence). The CDR3 sequence is CASSLRGPSRSGRNTEAFF. DNA for the CDR3: TGTGCCAGCAGTTTAAGGGGCCCAAGTCGGTCAGGGCGGAACACTGAAGCTTTCTTT.

J is TRBJ2-1 and V is TRBV6-5; a weak D match, TRBD1 (6 bases). The V gene lost 6 bases and the J gene lost 4 bases, with 13 bases spanning the gap. The CDR3 spans 14 residues. Germline CDR1 is MNHEY and CDR2 is SVGAGI. The CDR3 reads CASRMTGLYNEQFF. Here the CDR3 DNA reads TGTGCCAGCAGAATGACAGGTTTGTACAATGAGCAGTTCTTC.

The genes are TRBV6-5 and TRBJ1-4, with D possibly TRBD1 on 6 matching bases. Germline-derived CDR1 and CDR2 are MNHEY and SVGAGI. CDR3 length: 15 amino acids. V was shortened by 5 bases and J by 4 bases, with 14 bases between the two germline ends. This CDR3 reads CASSRNRVRNEKLFF. The CDR3, as DNA: TGTGCCAGCAGTCGGAACAGGGTCCGTAATGAAAAACTGTTTTTT.

The table lists this clone with a count of one. The rearrangement uses TRBV5-1 and TRBJ2-4; 8 nucleotides match TRBD1. This CDR3 contains 14 residues. V shed 4 bases, J shed 8 bases, and the junction held 8 bases outside the gene matches. CDR1 is SGHRS and CDR2 is YFSETQ in the germline V gene. CDR3 in DNA: TGCGCCAGCAGCCTACCGACAGGGGCGGACATTCAGTACTTC. This sequence encodes CASSLPTGADIQYF.

V gene TRBV10-2 combines with J gene TRBJ2-5; 11 nucleotides line up with TRBD2. Looked up from germline, CDR1 is WSHSY and CDR2 is SAAADI. The length of the CDR3 is 14 residues. Germline trimming cut 8 bases from V and 5 bases from J; bases unmatched to any gene: 7. Written as DNA, the CDR3 is TGCGCCAGCCAGACTAGCGGGGTGCTGGAGACCCAGTACTTC. Translation gives CASQTSGVLETQYF.

This chain uses TRBV7-9 with TRBJ1-2; perhaps TRBD1 as D (6 bases). V lost 5 bases and J 7 bases, leaving 17 bases between the germline ends. Germline CDR1 SEHNR, CDR2 FQNEAQ (reference sequence). The CDR3 has 14 amino acids. As DNA, the CDR3 is TGTGCCAGCAGCCAAACACGACAGGAATCTGGCTACACCTTC. Translating it yields CASSQTRQESGYTF.

V usage is TRBV7-2 and J usage is TRBJ2-2; 7 bases line up with TRBD1. J gave up 4 bases and V 0 bases, and 5 bases lay outside the gene matches. Germline V gives CDR1 SGHTA, CDR2 FQGNSA. The CDR3 runs 16 residues. The CDR3 nucleotides read TGTGCCAGCAGCTTAGCGACAGGGCAAGGCACCGGGGAGCTGTTTTTT. It encodes CASSLATGQGTGELFF.

The chain carries TRBV30 and TRBJ2-7, with D hard to call. Germline V gene data show CDR1 as GTSNPN and CDR2 as SVGIG (reference sequence). This CDR3 region has 13 residues. Trimming shortened V by 6 bases and J by 3 bases, and 15 bases separated the two germline ends. DNA of the CDR3: TGTGCCTGTAAGGCTCGCAGGAACTACGAGCAGTACTTC. It codes for CACKARRNYEQYF.

The genes are TRBV19 and TRBJ1-5, with D unclear. The V gene lost 7 bases and the J gene lost 0 bases, with 13 bases spanning the gap. Germline V gives CDR1 LNHDA, CDR2 SQIVND (reference sequence). CDR3 size: 15 residues. CDR3 nucleotide sequence: TGTGCCAGTAACGTGGGCCGGATTAGCAATCAGCCCCAGCATTTT. Translating gives CASNVGRISNQPQHF.

The chain links TRBV12-5 to TRBJ1-1, with no clear D. The CDR3 contains 14 residues. Trimming stripped 6 bases from V and 1 base from J, with 12 bases between. Germline V gene data show CDR1 as LGHNT and CDR2 as FRNRAP. As DNA, the CDR3 is TGTGCTAGTGGCCTTACACCGCCGAACACTGAAGCTTTCTTT. Translation: CASGLTPPNTEAFF.

The rearrangement links TRBV6-1 to TRBJ2-7; D is unclear. Germline CDR1 is MNHNS and CDR2 is SASEGT. Trimming pared 2 bases from V and 6 bases from J, leaving 20 bases between. The CDR3 has 16 residues. CDR3 sequence: CASSEPVSRPHREQYF. As DNA, the CDR3 is TGTGCCAGCAGTGAACCCGTGAGCCGGCCGCACCGCGAGCAGTACTTC.

The chain links TRBV6-4 to TRBJ2-2; TRBD2 might be the D (5 bases). The CDR3 totals 20 residues. Trimming took 3 bases from V and 2 from J, leaving 25 bases between them. Per the germline V gene, CDR1 is MRHNA and CDR2 is SNTAGT. The CDR3 DNA follows: TGTGCCAGCAGTGATGTCGGGATTTTGTGGAGAAGGTTTAACACCGGGGAGCTGTTTTTT. The encoded protein is CASSDVGILWRRFNTGELFF.

The chain employs TRBV6-5 and TRBJ2-7, with D possibly matching TRBD2 (5 bases). The V gene's germline CDR1 is MNHEY and CDR2 SVGAGI. The CDR3 spans 15 residues. The ends were cut back, 7 bases at V and 1 base at J, with 17 bases in the middle. This chain's CDR3 is CASTTSGLGSYEQYF. The CDR3 DNA reads as TGTGCCAGCACCACTTCGGGGTTGGGGTCCTACGAGCAGTACTTC.

This clone was observed a single time. The chain carries TRBV2 and TRBJ2-3; D uncertain. The CDR3 covers 14 residues. Germline V CDR1 and CDR2: SNHLY, FYNNEI. Between the trimmed V and J ends, which lost 4 bases and 4 bases, there was a span of 12 bases. CDR3 coding DNA: TGTGCCAGCAGTGTCGTGTGGGCTGCAGATACGCAGTATTTT. Translated: CASSVVWAADTQYF.

The chain has TRBV5-1 and TRBJ1-1; a weak D match, TRBD1 (6 bases). Germline-derived CDR1 and CDR2 are SGHRS and YFSETQ. Trimming removed 3 bases from V and 3 bases from J, with 9 bases in between. This CDR3 region has 13 residues. CDR3 amino acids: CASSSGQYTEAFF. In DNA, the CDR3 is TGCGCCAGCAGCTCCGGACAGTACACTGAAGCTTTCTTT. Using reference TRBV5-1 and TRBJ1-1 for the parts outside the CDR3, the full variable domain is KAGVTQTPRYLIKTRGQQVTLSCSPISGHRSVSWYQQTPGQGLQFLFEYFSETQRNKGNFPGRFSGRQFSNSRSEMNVSTLELGDSALYLCASSSGQYTEAFFGQGTRLTVV.

This chain connects TRBV19 to TRBJ1-5; TRBD1 is a possible D gene (6 bases). Germline V gene lookup returns CDR1 LNHDA and CDR2 SQIVND (reference sequence). The CDR3 has 15 residues. V was cut by 9 bases and J by 4 bases, with 19 bases left in between. The CDR3 region has the DNA TGTGCCAGGGGAGGGTTCACAGGGACTAATCAGCCCCAGCATTTT. Its protein is CARGGFTGTNQPQHF. The full variable domain, completed using reference TRBV19 and TRBJ1-5, is DGGITQSPKYLFRKEGQNVTLSCEQNLNHDAMYWYRQDPGQGLRLIYYSQIVNDFQKGDIAEGYSVSREKKESFPLTVTSAQKNPTAFYLCARGGFTGTNQPQHFGDGTRLSIL.